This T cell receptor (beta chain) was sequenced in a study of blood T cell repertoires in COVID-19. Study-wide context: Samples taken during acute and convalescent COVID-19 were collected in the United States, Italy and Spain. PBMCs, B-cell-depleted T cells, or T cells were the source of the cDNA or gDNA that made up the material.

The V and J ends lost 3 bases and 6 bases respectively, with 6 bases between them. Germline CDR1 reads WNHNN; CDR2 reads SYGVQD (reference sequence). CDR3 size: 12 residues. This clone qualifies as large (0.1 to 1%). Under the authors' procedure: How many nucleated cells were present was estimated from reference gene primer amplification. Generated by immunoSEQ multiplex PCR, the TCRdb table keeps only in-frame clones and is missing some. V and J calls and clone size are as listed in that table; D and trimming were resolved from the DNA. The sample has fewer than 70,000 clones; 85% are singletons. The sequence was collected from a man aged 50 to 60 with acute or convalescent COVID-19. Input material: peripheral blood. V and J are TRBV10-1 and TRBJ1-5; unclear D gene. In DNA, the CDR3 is TGCGCCAGCAGTGAAAGCTCTCAGCCCCAGCATTTT. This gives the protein CASSESSQPQHF.